A single TCR beta chain is shown here with its context. Its antigen is not known. CDR1 and CDR2 (germline): MDHEN, SYDVKM. Trimming removed 8 bases at V and 6 bases at J, with 13 bases between. This CDR3 has 13 amino acids. This record comes from a study of T cell responses to AZD1222 COVID-19 vaccine. Study-level findings and limits: Clonal diversity was possibly underestimated; the donors were predominantly white British and more often female.

Sequenced by immunoSEQ multiplex PCR; TCRdb stores in-frame clones only, minus some. The repertoire includes tens of thousands of clones, under 95% of them detected once, and 4.5% sits in the top ten. The receptor was derived from an adult in good health. This rearrangement joins TRBV28 to TRBJ1-4; D remains ambiguous. The sequenced sample was peripheral blood, obtained on day 0 of MenACWY control vaccination. CDR3: CASVPAPDEKLFF. The CDR3 nucleotides read TGTGCCAGCGTTCCTGCGCCAGATGAAAAACTGTTTTTT.